The next 20 T cell receptor beta chains were all read from a single sample in a study of OX40 agonist ivuxolimab in advanced cancers. Some clones are missing from TCRdb's copy, which holds only in-frame ones; the method was immunoSEQ multiplex PCR. The sample consists of about 35,000 clones, nearly 85% of them appearing once. This specimen was CD4+ or CD8+ T cells sorted from blood, taken in a trial of the OX40 agonist ivuxolimab. These receptors came from an adult with an advanced solid tumor such as melanoma, head and neck, liver or kidney cancer.

The rearrangement links TRBV5-1 to TRBJ2-2; 12 bases are a match to TRBD2. The CDR3 contains 15 residues. Germline V gene data show CDR1 as SGHRS and CDR2 as YFSETQ. Germline trimming cut 4 bases from V and 5 bases from J; bases unmatched to any gene: 3. The CDR3 protein is CASSPTSGGTGELFF. Here the CDR3 DNA reads TGCGCCAGCAGCCCTACTAGCGGGGGGACCGGGGAGCTGTTTTTT.

In DNA form, the CDR3 reads TGTGCCAGCAGCGTAGGGGGCGGGGGCCTCACAGATACGCAGTATTTT. It is translated as CASSVGGGGLTDTQYF. The chain couples TRBV9 to TRBJ2-3, with a tentative D call TRBD2 (7 bases). The germline V gene has CDR1 SGDLS and CDR2 YYNGEE. This CDR3 comprises 16 residues. Trimming shortened V by 0 bases and J by 2 bases, and 13 bases separated the two germline ends. Using reference TRBV9 and TRBJ2-3 for the parts outside the CDR3, the full variable domain is DSGVTQTPKHLITATGQRVTLRCSPRSGDLSVYWYQQSLDQGLQFLIQYYNGEERAKGNILERFSAQQFPDLHSELNLSSLELGDSALYFCASSVGGGGLTDTQYFGPGTRLTVL.

V is TRBV7-9 and J is TRBJ2-3; the D gene is possibly TRBD2 (6 bases). The CDR3 is 17 residues long. In germline, CDR1 is SEHNR, CDR2 FQNEAQ (reference sequence). Trimming stripped 1 base from V and 1 base from J, with 15 bases between. The CDR3 is CASSLVGSGTGTDTQYF. Here the CDR3 DNA reads TGTGCCAGCAGCTTAGTGGGTAGCGGAACCGGCACAGATACGCAGTATTTT.

The CDR3 nucleotides read TGTGCCAGCAGCCCACCAGACAGCCCCACCTACGAGCAGTACTTC. It codes for CASSPPDSPTYEQYF. This sequence joins TRBV7-9 and TRBJ2-7; a possible D gene is TRBD1 (5 bases). The germline V gene encodes CDR1 SEHNR and CDR2 FQNEAQ (reference sequence). V lost 5 bases to trimming and J lost 2 bases, with 16 bases between them. The CDR3 covers 15 residues.

This chain joins TRBV7-9 and TRBJ1-1, with D possibly TRBD1 on 5 matching bases. CDR3 size: 15 residues. V lost 5 bases, J lost 6 bases, and 19 bases lay in between. The germline V gene encodes CDR1 SEHNR and CDR2 FQNEAQ (reference sequence). The CDR3 reads CASSESQGLVSEAFF. The CDR3 coding sequence is TGTGCCAGCAGCGAAAGCCAGGGCTTGGTCTCTGAAGCTTTCTTT.

The chain has TRBV6-1 and TRBJ2-7; D not resolved. V dropped 1 base and J dropped 7 bases, with 17 bases sitting between them. Germline V gene sequence: CDR1 MNHNS, CDR2 SASEGT. The CDR3 consists of 15 residues. The CDR3 spells CASSEERSSYVEQYF. The CDR3, as DNA: TGTGCCAGCAGTGAAGAACGGTCCTCCTACGTGGAGCAGTACTTC.

The chain joins TRBV4-2 to TRBJ2-1; 16 nucleotides agree with TRBD2. V dropped 3 bases and J dropped 3; count of bases not matched to a gene: 11. Per the germline V gene, CDR1 is LGHNA and CDR2 is YNFKEQ. This CDR3 region has 20 residues. As DNA, the CDR3 is TGTGCCAGCAGCCACCCCGACGGGACTAGCGGGGGGGGTTTCTACAATGAGCAGTTCTTC. This codes for CASSHPDGTSGGGFYNEQFF.

The chain carries TRBV27 and TRBJ2-1; 12 bases line up with TRBD2. Germline lookup yields CDR1 MNHEY and CDR2 SMNVEV (reference sequence). Trimming at V came to 5 bases and at J to 3 bases, leaving 11 bases not matched to a gene. CDR3 size: 18 residues. The CDR3 spells CASSPGASGGGFYNEQFF. The CDR3 nucleotides read TGTGCCAGCAGTCCTGGGGCTAGCGGGGGGGGTTTCTACAATGAGCAGTTCTTC.

V is TRBV7-9 and J is TRBJ1-3, with D unclear. The length of the CDR3 is 17 residues. Germline V CDR1 and CDR2: SEHNR, FQNEAQ (reference sequence). Trimming removed 0 bases at V and 2 bases at J, with 14 bases between. CDR3 nucleotides: TGTGCCAGCAGCTTAGCCACCAACTTGGGCACTGGAAACACCATATATTTT. Translating it yields CASSLATNLGTGNTIYF.

The genes are TRBV28 and TRBJ2-7; TRBD1 matches at 10 bases. The CDR3 runs 14 residues. After removal of 5 bases from V and 3 bases from J, the junction contained 4 bases not matched to a gene. In germline, CDR1 is MDHEN, CDR2 SYDVKM. CDR3 loop: CASSTGTGVYEQYF. In nucleotides, the CDR3 is TGTGCCAGCAGTACCGGGACAGGGGTCTACGAGCAGTACTTC.

The chain links TRBV27 to TRBJ2-7; 8 bases fit TRBD1. Germline CDR1 and CDR2: MNHEY and SMNVEV (reference sequence). The CDR3 contains 17 residues. The ends lost 5 bases at V and 2 bases at J; junction bases unmatched: 14. For the CDR3, the DNA is TGTGCCAGCAGTCCAACGGACCGGACAGGGACCACCTACGAGCAGTACTTC. It is translated as CASSPTDRTGTTYEQYF.

The rearrangement joins TRBV5-4 to TRBJ1-2, with TRBD1 as a possible D gene (5 bases). The CDR3 is 14 residues long. V gave up 1 base and J gave up 7 bases, with 14 bases separating them. CDR1 SGHNT and CDR2 YYREEE come from the germline V gene (reference sequence). The CDR3 sequence: CASSLYGGGVGYTF. The CDR3 bases are TGTGCCAGCAGCTTGTACGGTGGGGGGGTTGGCTACACCTTC.

The rearrangement uses TRBV27 and TRBJ2-3, with 10 positions matching TRBD1. The CDR3 contains 17 residues. With 6 bases clipped from V and 3 bases from J, the junction kept 12 bases outside the gene matches. From germline, CDR1 is MNHEY and CDR2 SMNVEV (reference sequence). As DNA, the CDR3 is TGTGCCAGCAGAGTAGCGTTCGGGACAGGGGAAACAGATACGCAGTATTTT. Translation: CASRVAFGTGETDTQYF.

The chain combines TRBV27 with TRBJ1-1, with D unresolved. V was trimmed by 8 bases and J by 4 bases, leaving 17 bases between them. Per germline, CDR1 MNHEY and CDR2 SMNVEV (reference sequence). The CDR3 consists of 14 residues. CDR3 bases: TGTGCCAGCGCCTTTTCCCGGGCCCTCACTGAAGCTTTCTTT. Its translation: CASAFSRALTEAFF.

V usage is TRBV19 and J usage is TRBJ2-7; D possibly uses TRBD1 or TRBD2 (5 bases each). The CDR3 sequence is 13 residues long. The V end was cut by 4 bases, the J end by 6 bases, with 13 bases between. Germline assignment: CDR1 LNHDA and CDR2 SQIVND (reference sequence). The CDR3 region is CASSTGRGVEQYF. CDR3 nucleotides: TGTGCCAGTAGTACCGGAAGAGGGGTCGAGCAGTACTTC.

The V call is TRBV9, the J call TRBJ1-1; no firm D call. In germline, CDR1 is SGDLS, CDR2 YYNGEE. V gave up 6 bases and J gave up 5 bases, with 26 bases separating them. The CDR3 contains 17 residues. CDR3 DNA: TGTGCCAGCACCCCGGGTACACTCAGACTGTTGGATACTGAAGCTTTCTTT. This sequence encodes CASTPGTLRLLDTEAFF.

V is TRBV9 and J is TRBJ2-7; D may be TRBD1 (5 bases). The CDR3 length is 15 residues. Germline V CDR1 and CDR2: SGDLS, YYNGEE. The V end lost 0 bases, the J end lost 3 bases, and 13 bases lay between the germline ends. The DNA of the CDR3 is TGTGCCAGCAGCGTAGAACCGACAGCCCTCTACGAGCAGTACTTC. Amino acids: CASSVEPTALYEQYF.

The chain uses TRBV27 and TRBJ2-7; D may be TRBD1 (6 bases). The V gene's germline CDR1 is MNHEY and CDR2 SMNVEV (reference sequence). V lost 3 bases to trimming and J lost 4 bases, with 13 bases between them. This CDR3 comprises 14 residues. The CDR3 spells CASSLWAGDYEQYF. The CDR3 DNA reads TGTGCCAGCAGTTTGTGGGCAGGGGATTACGAGCAGTACTTC.

The count of this clone is one. The chain uses TRBV28 and TRBJ1-4, with 9 positions matching TRBD1. Trimming removed 6 bases from V and 6 bases from J; junction bases left unmatched: 8. This CDR3 is 15 amino acids long. The germline CDR1 and CDR2 sequences are MDHEN and SYDVKM. The CDR3 DNA reads as TGTGCCAGCAGACCTGGACAGGGGTCGTATGAAAAACTGTTTTTT. Translating gives CASRPGQGSYEKLFF.

The chain carries TRBV4-2 and TRBJ1-1; tentatively, D is TRBD1 (6 bases). V lost 0 bases and J 2 bases, leaving 10 bases between the germline ends. CDR1 LGHNA and CDR2 YNFKEQ come from the germline V gene. The CDR3 loop spans 15 amino acids. Written as DNA, the CDR3 is TGTGCCAGCAGCCAAGATCCAGGGGACAACACTGAAGCTTTCTTT. This translates into CASSQDPGDNTEAFF.